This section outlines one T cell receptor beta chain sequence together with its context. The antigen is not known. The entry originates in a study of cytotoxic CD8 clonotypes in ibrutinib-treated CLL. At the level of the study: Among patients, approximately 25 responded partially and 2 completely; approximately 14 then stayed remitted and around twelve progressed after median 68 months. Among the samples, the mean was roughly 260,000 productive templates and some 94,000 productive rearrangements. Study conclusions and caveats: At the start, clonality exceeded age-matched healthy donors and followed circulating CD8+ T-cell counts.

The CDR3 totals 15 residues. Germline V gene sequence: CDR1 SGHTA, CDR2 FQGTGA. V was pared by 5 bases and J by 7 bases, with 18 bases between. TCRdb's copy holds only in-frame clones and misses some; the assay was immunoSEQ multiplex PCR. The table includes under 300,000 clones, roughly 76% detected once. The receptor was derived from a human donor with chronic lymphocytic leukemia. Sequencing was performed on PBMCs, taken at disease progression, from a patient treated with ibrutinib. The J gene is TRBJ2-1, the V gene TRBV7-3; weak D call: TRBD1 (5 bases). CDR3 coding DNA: TGTGCCAGCAGCCCCCTTTGGGGCGTGAGGAATGAGCAGTTCTTC. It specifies CASSPLWGVRNEQFF.